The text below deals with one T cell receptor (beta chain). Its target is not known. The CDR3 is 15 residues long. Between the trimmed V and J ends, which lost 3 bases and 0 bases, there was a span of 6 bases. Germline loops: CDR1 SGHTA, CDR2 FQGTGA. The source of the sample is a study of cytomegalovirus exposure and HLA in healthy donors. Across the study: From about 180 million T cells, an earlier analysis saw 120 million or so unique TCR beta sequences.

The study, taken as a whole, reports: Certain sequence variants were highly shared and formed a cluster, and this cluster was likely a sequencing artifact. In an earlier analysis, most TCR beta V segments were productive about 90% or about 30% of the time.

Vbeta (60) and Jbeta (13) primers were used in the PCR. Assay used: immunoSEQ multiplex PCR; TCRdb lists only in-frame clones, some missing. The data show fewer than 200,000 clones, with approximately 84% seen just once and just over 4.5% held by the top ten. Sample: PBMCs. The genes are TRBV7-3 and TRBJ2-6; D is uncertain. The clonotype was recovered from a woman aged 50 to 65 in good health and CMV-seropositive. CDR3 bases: TGTGCCAGCAGCTTGGTCAGCTCTGGGGCCAACGTCCTGACTTTC. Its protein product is CASSLVSSGANVLTF.